This T cell receptor (beta chain) was captured in a study of blood T cell repertoires in COVID-19. Across the study: Acute-phase and convalescent COVID-19 samples originated in the United States, Italy and Spain. T cells, B-cell-depleted T cells, or PBMCs supplied cDNA or gDNA.

This clone came up a few times. The protocol was immunoSEQ multiplex PCR, while the TCRdb copy is restricted to in-frame clones and leaves out a portion. The sample lists roughly 140,000 clones, 75% to 85% occurring once. This TCR was recovered from a man between 60 and 70 years old with acute or convalescent COVID-19. Sequencing was done on a sample of peripheral blood.

The CDR3 DNA follows: TGTGCCAGCAGCAGGGAGGGGAGCAATCAGCCCCAGCATTTT. Translation: CASSREGSNQPQHF. The V call is TRBV2, the J call TRBJ1-5; D is perhaps TRBD1 (5 bases). V dropped 6 bases and J dropped 1 base, with 10 bases sitting between them. This CDR3 has 14 residues. The V gene's germline CDR1 is SNHLY and CDR2 FYNNEI.